The source of this T cell receptor beta chain is a study of identical twins. Study-level points and caveats: Models underestimated how often monozygotic twins shared out-of-frame TCR alpha. Interpretation of the results relied on cross-sectional statistical analysis and not on following the same donors. Out-of-frame alpha sequences shared by twins were enriched for low generation probability. Invariant cells of the MAIT and iNKT types might have partly distorted the zero-insertion analyses.

Turning to this clonotype: What it binds is unknown.

TCRdb reprocessed the 5' RACE reads with MiXCR, giving one entry per CDR3 protein. The sample shows some 660,000 distinct CDR3 sequences, roughly 8% of them seen only once. Germline CDR1 is SGHRS and CDR2 is YFSETQ. Trimming left V 3 bases short and J 0 bases short, with 13 bases between. This CDR3 is 16 amino acids long. The sample was also linked to a second study, of yellow fever vaccine responses in identical twins.

The V call is TRBV5-1, the J call TRBJ2-1; D is undetermined. The source of this sequence is a young woman in good health. Material for sequencing was PBMCs. CDR3 coding DNA: TGCGCCAGCAGCTATACCACACAAAGCTCCTACAATGAGCAGTTCTTC. The encoded protein is CASSYTTQSSYNEQFF.